Below, one TCR beta chain is given with its context. Its antigen is not yet known. Qualities for individual bases were not recorded, and no much larger clone is one base off. The time point label, read with the paper, signifies: pretreatment peripheral blood. A cohort of around 29 patients with locally advanced or metastatic urothelial carcinoma, treated at Memorial Sloan Kettering on a trial protocol, was included. Peripheral blood mononuclear cells were collected from each patient pretreatment and during treatment, giving between 1 and 8 total time points per patient. The Qiagen DNeasy Blood extraction kit was used to purify genomic DNA from total PBMCs and from tumor samples. Collected pretreatment and during treatment, PBMCs were isolated and stored as previously described. To estimate absolute template abundance from read counts, synthetic TCR analog templates were spiked into each PCR. The immunoSEQ assay used bias-controlled V and J gene primers to amplify TCRbeta CDR3 regions from genomic DNA. Rearranged TCRbeta segments were sequenced at approximately 20X coverage. On the study's bioinformatics: Sequencing errors were corrected by clustering and CDR3s were annotated against IMGT to assign V, D and J genes. Downstream analyses used only productive TCRbeta rearrangements, leaving out any out-of-frame or stop-codon sequences. Clonality was computed as one minus Shannon entropy normalized by the log of the number of unique productive sequences. Fisher's exact test with Benjamini-Hochberg correction, using a cutoff of adjusted p below 0.01, was how clones that differed between time points or between blood and tumor were identified. TCRdb mirrors the immuneACCESS table, restricted to in-frame sequences. Some clones are absent from its copies; in checked studies, under half trace to an unresolved V gene, and the reason for the others is unknown. V and J calls and clone size come straight from that table; D and trimming were deduced from the DNA. In this sample the table shows 70,000 to 75,000 clones, approximately 87% of which occur a single time. The ten largest clones represent more than 3.5% of the sample.

This sample was included in a study of PD-L1 blockade in urothelial cancer (dated by TCRdb to 2017 to 2019). As for the study more broadly: Every patient began therapy in 2014 and was given atezolizumab 1,200 mg intravenously every 3 weeks. About 85% of the 29 patients were males with bladder-origin urothelial cancer, and about 65% of the roughly 30 reported a prior smoking history. An ECOG performance status of 0 or 1 was recorded for the patients, and 0 to 3 prior chemotherapy regimens had been received by the patients. Blood samples were analyzed at two time points: 3 weeks after treatment start (second dose) and 6 weeks after treatment start. Blood samples yielded a median of roughly 150,000 T cells and tens of thousands of unique TCRs, with median clonality roughly 0.085. The study, an exploratory multi-omic analysis, examined somatic, immune and clinical correlates of response to PD-L1 blockade with atezolizumab in urothelial cancer. Pretreatment tumor samples, along with matched peripheral blood serially collected before and after atezolizumab treatment, were subjected to TCR sequencing. Progression-free survival longer than 6 months counted as durable clinical benefit, and TCR features were additionally tested against both progression-free and overall survival. In the same patients, whole exome sequencing and RNA sequencing of pretreatment tumors were performed in addition to TCR sequencing. Nine or ten patients reached durable clinical benefit, while 20 patients did not. Pretreatment blood TCR-seq was available for twenty-nine patients, at least one posttreatment blood collection was obtained for some 24 patients, and tumor TCR-seq was available for some 24 patients. Overall study results and their limits: Improved progression-free and overall survival was found to be associated with pretreatment peripheral blood TCR clonality below the median. Because the sample size was small (n of about 29) and many exploratory analyses were performed, the results are intended to be hypothesis-generating. Among patients with durable benefit, tumor-associated TCR clones showed greater expansion in peripheral blood 3 weeks after treatment started (n of about 20, p = 0.022).

The CDR3 has 15 amino acids, counting the end cysteine and phenylalanine. The retained sequence is limited to the CDR3, 45 bases, with the frame set at the first base. The trim is 0 bases for V and 8 bases for J, with a gap of 15 bases between the germline ends. CDR1 and CDR2 are read off the germline V gene as SGHTS and YDEGEE. This TCR derives from a man aged 65-85 years with urothelial cancer. The chain is made from TRBV5-8 and TRBJ1-5; the D gene assignment is ambiguous. This material consisted of PBMCs, taken around atezolizumab (anti-PD-L1) treatment. The CDR3 in this case is CASSLAKGGNKPQHF. The nucleotide sequence is given as TGTGCCAGCAGCTTGGCCAAAGGAGGGAATAAGCCCCAGCATTTT.